Listed here are 6 T cell receptor beta chains from one sample, sequenced in a study of T cell changes during pregnancy in multiple sclerosis. The protocol was immunoSEQ multiplex PCR, while the TCRdb copy is restricted to in-frame clones and leaves out a portion. Found here are around 96,000 clones, 94% of them singletons; the top ten hold about 1.6%. The sample in question was peripheral blood, obtained after pregnancy. Receptor source: a female donor in good health, enrolled as a control in a pregnancy study.

This sequence joins TRBV5-8 and TRBJ2-3; D gene unclear. The CDR3 totals 15 residues. Germline V gene lookup returns CDR1 SGHTS and CDR2 YDEGEE. V was trimmed by 3 bases and J by 0 bases, leaving 11 bases between them. DNA for the CDR3: TGTGCCAGCAGCTCCCGGCCCGGGAGCACAGATACGCAGTATTTT. As protein: CASSSRPGSTDTQYF.

The V and J genes are TRBV5-1 and TRBJ2-3; no definite D call. In germline, CDR1 is SGHRS, CDR2 YFSETQ. The V end lost 6 bases, the J end lost 0 bases, and 11 bases lay between the germline ends. The CDR3 is made up of 14 amino acids. CDR3 amino acids: CASTFLSSTDTQYF. In DNA form, the CDR3 reads TGCGCCAGCACTTTCCTTAGTAGCACAGATACGCAGTATTTT. The whole variable domain, filled in from reference TRBV5-1 and TRBJ2-3, reads KAGVTQTPRYLIKTRGQQVTLSCSPISGHRSVSWYQQTPGQGLQFLFEYFSETQRNKGNFPGRFSGRQFSNSRSEMNVSTLELGDSALYLCASTFLSSTDTQYFGPGTRLTVL.

V gene TRBV5-1 combines with J gene TRBJ2-7; D might be TRBD2 (5 bases). CDR3 size: 12 residues. CDR1 and CDR2 from the germline V gene are SGHRS and YFSETQ. The ends were cut back, 0 bases at V and 6 bases at J, with 7 bases in the middle. CDR3 nucleotide sequence: TGCGCCAGCAGCTTGGTCCGGGGCGAGCAGTACTTC. Translating gives CASSLVRGEQYF.

The chain couples TRBV9 to TRBJ1-1; 7 nucleotides agree with TRBD1. The germline gives CDR1 SGDLS, CDR2 YYNGEE. The V and J ends lost 6 bases and 6 bases, in that order; junction bases with no gene match: 11. This CDR3 has 14 amino acids. This chain's CDR3 is CASKIDRDRPEAFF. The DNA for the CDR3 is TGTGCCAGCAAGATCGACAGGGATCGGCCTGAAGCTTTCTTT.

The chain uses TRBV6-5 and TRBJ1-3; the D is unclear. The V end was cut by 6 bases, the J end by 0 bases, with 6 bases between. This CDR3 has 13 amino acids. Germline-derived CDR1 and CDR2 are MNHEY and SVGAGI. The CDR3 spells CASRRSSGNTIYF. DNA for the CDR3: TGTGCCAGCAGGCGGAGCTCTGGAAACACCATATATTTT.

The chain joins TRBV6-1 to TRBJ1-6, with D perhaps matching TRBD1 (5 bases). Germline CDR1 is MNHNS and CDR2 is SASEGT. The CDR3 has 15 residues. With 8 bases removed from V and 0 bases from J, the gap between germline ends came to 11 bases. In DNA, the CDR3 is TGTGCCAGCGGCGGGGGAGTCTCCTATAATTCACCCCTCCACTTT. This codes for CASGGGVSYNSPLHF.